This T cell receptor beta chain was sequenced during a study of blood T cell repertoires in COVID-19. Overall study: Donors in the United States, Italy and Spain gave samples during acute or convalescent COVID-19.

In the authors' workflow: Reference gene primers were amplified, and this amplification served to estimate nucleated cell counts. The method was immunoSEQ multiplex PCR; TCRdb's version includes in-frame clones alone and lacks a portion of them. D and trimming come from the DNA, and the V and J calls and clone size come from that table. Of roughly 35,000 clones listed, 78% are singletons. With 0 bases removed from V and 14 bases from J, the gap between germline ends came to 17 bases. The CDR3 runs 15 residues. The V gene's germline CDR1 is LGHDT and CDR2 YNNKEL (reference sequence). The sequence was obtained from an elderly man with acute or convalescent COVID-19. Material for sequencing was peripheral blood. V usage is TRBV3-1 (or the pseudogene TRBV3-2) and J usage is TRBJ1-6; D ambiguous. Here the CDR3 DNA reads TGTGCCAGCAGCCAAGAGACCGGGTTAGGAGTCTCCCTCCACTTT. Protein product: CASSQETGLGVSLHF.